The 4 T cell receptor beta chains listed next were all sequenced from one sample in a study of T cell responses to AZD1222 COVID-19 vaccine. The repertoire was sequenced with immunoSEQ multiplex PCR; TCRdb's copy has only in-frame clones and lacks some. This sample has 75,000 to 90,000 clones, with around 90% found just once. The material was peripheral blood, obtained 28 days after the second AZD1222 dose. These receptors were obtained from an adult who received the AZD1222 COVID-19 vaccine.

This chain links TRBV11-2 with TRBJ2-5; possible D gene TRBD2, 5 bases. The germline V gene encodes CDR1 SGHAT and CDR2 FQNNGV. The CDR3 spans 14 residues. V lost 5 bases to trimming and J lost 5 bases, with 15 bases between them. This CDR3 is CASSGLWGRETQYF. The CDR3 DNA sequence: TGTGCCAGCAGCGGACTGTGGGGTCGGGAGACCCAGTACTTC.

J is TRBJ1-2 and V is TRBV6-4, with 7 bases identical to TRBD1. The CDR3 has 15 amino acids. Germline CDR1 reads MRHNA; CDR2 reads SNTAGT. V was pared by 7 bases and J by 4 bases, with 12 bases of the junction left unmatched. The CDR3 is CASILTGDRGYGYTF. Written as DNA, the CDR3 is TGTGCCAGCATTCTAACAGGGGACCGAGGCTATGGCTACACCTTC.

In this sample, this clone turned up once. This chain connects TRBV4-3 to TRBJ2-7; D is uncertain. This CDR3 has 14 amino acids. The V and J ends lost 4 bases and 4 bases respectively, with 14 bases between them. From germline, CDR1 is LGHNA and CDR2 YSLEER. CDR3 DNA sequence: TGCGCCAGCAGCCCCACTATCGGCGGATACGAGCAGTACTTC. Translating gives CASSPTIGGYEQYF.

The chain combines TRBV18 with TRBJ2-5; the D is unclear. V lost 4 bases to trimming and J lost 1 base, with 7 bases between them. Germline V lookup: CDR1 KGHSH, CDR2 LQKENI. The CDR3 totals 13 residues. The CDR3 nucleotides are TGTGCCAGCTCACGAATAACCCAAGAGACCCAGTACTTC. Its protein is CASSRITQETQYF.